This T cell receptor beta chain was obtained from a study of cytomegalovirus exposure and HLA in healthy donors. General study results and limits: Clusters of TCRs from the first cohort tended to co-occur in the 100 to 150 validation repertoires (as a later analysis found). The study flagged about 150 TCR beta chains as cytomegalovirus-associated.

V was clipped by 0 bases and J by 1 base, with 9 bases between them. There are 15 residues in the CDR3. Germline assignment: CDR1 LGHNA and CDR2 YSLEER. Comments on this clone: What it recognizes is unknown.

Here immunoSEQ multiplex PCR was the method, and the copy in TCRdb shows in-frame clones only, minus some. The sample has over 100,000 clones; around nine tenths are singletons. Input material: PBMCs. The clonotype originates from a woman between 18 and 29 years old in good health and CMV-seropositive. The V gene is TRBV4-3, the J gene TRBJ1-1; tentatively, D is TRBD1 (6 bases). CDR3: CASSQDLGQNTEAFF. The CDR3 nucleotides are TGCGCCAGCAGCCAAGACCTGGGACAGAACACTGAAGCTTTCTTT.